Below are 8 T cell receptor beta chains sequenced from a single sample in a study of CD8+CD57+ T cells in acquired aplastic anemia. The template used for profiling TCR beta VDJ and CDR3 was genomic DNA. Each CDR3 protein gets one entry after TCRdb re-called the reads with MiXCR. This table holds about 160,000 distinct CDR3 sequences, less than 60% found once. Whoever was chosen for sequencing had shown CD8+CD57+ cell expansion by flow cytometry. Sequencing was performed on sorted CD4+, CD8+, or CD8+CD57+ T cells (not recorded which) from PBMCs. All receptors derive from a human donor with aplastic anemia.

Points on this clonotype: A much larger clone lies a single base off, so this may be a read error. J is TRBJ2-2 and V is TRBV6-1; D is ambiguous. Germline values: CDR1 MNHNS, CDR2 SASEGT. V was cut by 8 bases and J by 2 bases, with 18 bases left in between. The CDR3 runs to 16 residues. The CDR3 loop reads CASGLVPNTNTGELFF. As DNA, the CDR3 is TGTGCCAGCGGCTTGGTACCCAATACCAACACCGGGGAGCTGTTTTTT.

This sequence joins TRBV12-3 or TRBV12-4 and TRBJ2-7, with no clear D. V lost 4 bases and J 1 base, leaving 5 bases between the germline ends. This CDR3 has 12 amino acids. The DNA for the CDR3 is TGTGCCAGCAGTTGGACGTCCTACGAGCAGTACTTC. The encoded protein is CASSWTSYEQYF.

DNA for the CDR3: TGTGCCAGCAGGATGATTGGCAGGAACACTGAAGCTTTCTTT. As protein: CASRMIGRNTEAFF. The chain is built from TRBV7-2 and TRBJ1-1; no clear D. Germline-derived CDR1 and CDR2 are SGHTA and FQGNSA. CDR3 size: 14 residues. Trimming cost V 6 bases and J 1 base, with 12 bases left between them.

The chain couples TRBV24-1 to TRBJ2-2; D call uncertain. The CDR3 contains 13 residues. Trimming left V 8 bases short and J 4 bases short, with 10 bases between. Germline-derived CDR1 and CDR2 are KGHDR and SFDVKD. CDR3 sequence reads: CATKESSTGELFF. DNA for the CDR3: TGTGCCACCAAAGAGTCTAGCACCGGGGAGCTGTTTTTT.

At least ten counts were recorded for this clonotype. V and J are TRBV12-3 or TRBV12-4 and TRBJ1-2, with D hard to call. Trimming removed 0 bases at V and 0 bases at J, with 14 bases between. The CDR3 has 17 amino acids. CDR3 DNA: TGTGCCAGCAGTTTAGCGCTTGTAACAGCTACTAACTATGGCTACACCTTC. It is translated as CASSLALVTATNYGYTF.

This chain uses TRBV10-1 with TRBJ2-7, with D possibly being TRBD2 (5 bases). The germline gives CDR1 WNHNN, CDR2 SYGVQD (reference sequence). The CDR3 extends over 14 amino acids. The ends were cut back, 2 bases at V and 2 bases at J, with 10 bases in the middle. The CDR3 coding sequence is TGCGCCAGCAGTGAGCGAGGGATCCCCTACGAGCAGTACTTC. Its translation is CASSERGIPYEQYF.

V is TRBV20-1 and J is TRBJ2-7, with TRBD2 identical over 10 bases. J gave up 0 bases and V 6 bases, and 5 bases lay outside the gene matches. This CDR3 has 14 residues. Germline CDR1 reads DFQATT; CDR2 reads SNEGSKA (reference sequence). CDR3 amino acids: CSAPGTSDSYEQYF. The CDR3, as DNA: TGCAGTGCCCCCGGGACTAGCGACTCCTACGAGCAGTACTTC.

V is TRBV2 and J is TRBJ2-5; D is ambiguous. This CDR3 is built from 12 residues. V lost 5 bases, J lost 5 bases, and 9 bases lay in between. The germline gives CDR1 SNHLY, CDR2 FYNNEI. The CDR3 region has the DNA TGTGCCAGCAGTTACTCGATGGAGACCCAGTACTTC. Encoded protein: CASSYSMETQYF. The variable domain in full, with the rest retrieved from reference TRBV2 and TRBJ2-5, is EPEVTQTPSHQVTQMGQEVILRCVPISNHLYFYWYRQILGQKVEFLVSFYNNEISEKSEIFDDQFSVERPDGSNFTLKIRSTKLEDSAMYFCASSYSMETQYFGPGTRLLVL.